The clone carrying this T cell receptor beta chain was recorded only once. This record comes from a study of blood T cell repertoires in COVID-19. Study at large: The origin of the acute and convalescent COVID-19 samples was the United States, Italy and Spain.

Measured with immunoSEQ multiplex PCR; TCRdb has only the in-frame clones, and not every one. The data show 220,000 or so clones, around 86% seen once. The source material was peripheral blood. This sequence originates from a man in his 60s who had recovered from COVID-19.

The CDR3 protein is CASSDPGSSRDRVTPEQYF. CDR3 in DNA: TGTGCCAGCAGTGATCCTGGGTCCTCTCGGGACAGGGTAACTCCCGAGCAGTACTTC. The V and J genes are TRBV6-4 and TRBJ2-7; 9 bases align to TRBD1. Trimming at V came to 3 bases and at J to 6 bases, leaving 21 bases not matched to a gene. This CDR3 comprises 19 residues. Germline loops: CDR1 MRHNA, CDR2 SNTAGT.